The 25 T cell receptor beta chains listed next were all sequenced from one sample in a study of response to subunit inactivated influenza vaccine. TCRdb analysed the RT-PCR reads with MiXCR anew, one entry per CDR3 protein. The sample contains about 650,000 distinct CDR3 sequences, 15% to 17% of which appear only once. Sequenced here: PBMCs from blood, sampled approximately 13 days after vaccination. The source is a man aged 45-65 years who received an inactivated influenza vaccine.

Only a few counts were recorded for this clonotype. The chain carries TRBV19 and TRBJ1-5; weak D call: TRBD1 (5 bases). V lost 6 bases and J 4 bases, leaving 13 bases between the germline ends. There are 14 residues in the CDR3. The V gene's germline CDR1 is LNHDA and CDR2 SQIVND (reference sequence). The CDR3 reads CASSITGDNQPQHF. The CDR3 nucleotides are TGTGCCAGTAGCATCACAGGTGATAATCAGCCCCAGCATTTT.

The chain carries TRBV27 and TRBJ2-7; unclear D gene. The V end was cut by 3 bases, the J end by 6 bases, with 3 bases between. The CDR3 consists of 10 residues. Germline V gene data show CDR1 as MNHEY and CDR2 as SMNVEV (reference sequence). Written as DNA, the CDR3 is TGTGCCAGCAGTTTTTCCGAGCAGTACTTC. Translated, it gives CASSFSEQYF.

The genes are TRBV29-1 and TRBJ2-3, with D perhaps TRBD2 (5 bases). The CDR3 extends over 16 amino acids. Trimming removed 1 base at V and 4 bases at J, with 18 bases between. Germline CDR1 and CDR2: SQVTM and ANQGSEA. The CDR3 protein is CSVEGSDYLGADTQYF. DNA of the CDR3: TGCAGCGTTGAAGGTTCTGACTATTTGGGTGCAGATACGCAGTATTTT.

For the CDR3, the DNA is TGTGCCAGCAGTTACTCCGTATTAAACTACGAGCAGTACTTC. Its translation: CASSYSVLNYEQYF. V is TRBV6-2 or TRBV6-3 and J is TRBJ2-7; D is unresolved. The CDR3 sequence is 14 residues long. Per the germline V gene, CDR1 is MNHEY and CDR2 is SVGEGT. The V gene lost 0 bases and the J gene lost 3 bases, with 9 bases spanning the gap.

This clonotype has a count of ten or more. The J gene is TRBJ2-7, the V gene TRBV12-3 or TRBV12-4; 7 positions agree with TRBD1. The CDR3 runs to 16 residues. V was clipped by 6 bases and J by 0 bases; unmatched bases: 11. CDR3 in amino acids: CASRSNSQGSSYEQYF. For the CDR3, the DNA is TGTGCCAGCAGATCCAACTCACAGGGGAGCTCCTACGAGCAGTACTTC.

This clonotype was seen a handful of times. This chain uses TRBV29-1 with TRBJ2-3, with TRBD2 as a possible D gene (5 bases). Trimming took off 4 bases at V and 3 bases at J, with 11 bases between the two ends. This CDR3 spans 13 amino acids. The germline V gene encodes CDR1 SQVTM and CDR2 ANQGSEA. CDR3: CSVGGRGTDTQYF. CDR3 bases: TGCAGCGTTGGGGGTAGAGGGACAGATACGCAGTATTTT.

This clonotype was picked up a small number of times. This chain links TRBV10-2 with TRBJ2-7; TRBD1 might be the D (6 bases). The CDR3 runs to 14 residues. Trimming removed 5 bases from V and 0 bases from J, with 11 bases in between. Germline CDR1 reads WSHSY; CDR2 reads SAAADI. The DNA of the CDR3 is TGCGCCAGCAGTTTCAACAGGGACTCCTACGAGCAGTACTTC. This gives the protein CASSFNRDSYEQYF.

There are a few counts of this clonotype. This chain connects TRBV3-1 to TRBJ1-2; unclear D gene. V lost 4 bases and J 5 bases, leaving 14 bases between the germline ends. Per germline, CDR1 LGHDT and CDR2 YNNKEL (reference sequence). The CDR3 covers 14 residues. CDR3 in amino acids: CASSPPAGEYGYTF. CDR3 sequence (DNA): TGTGCCAGCAGCCCCCCCGCAGGCGAATATGGCTACACCTTC.

The chain uses TRBV6-2 or TRBV6-3 and TRBJ2-7, with unresolved D. Trimming took 6 bases from V and 7 from J, leaving 16 bases between them. The CDR3 totals 13 residues. The V gene's germline CDR1 is MNHEY and CDR2 SVGEGT. The CDR3 here is CASSSPAVFEQYF. The CDR3, as DNA: TGTGCCAGCAGCTCCCCGGCGGTTTTTGAGCAGTACTTC.

The rearrangement uses TRBV20-1 and TRBJ2-1; no clear D. The V end was cut by 3 bases, the J end by 5 bases, with 11 bases between. The CDR3 runs 13 residues. Looked up from germline, CDR1 is DFQATT and CDR2 is SNEGSKA (reference sequence). The CDR3 is CSASSRLHNEQFF. In nucleotides, the CDR3 is TGCAGTGCTAGCTCGCGGTTACACAATGAGCAGTTCTTC.

The V call is TRBV6-2 or TRBV6-3, the J call TRBJ2-3, with 8 bases aligning to TRBD2. Germline V gene lookup returns CDR1 MNHEY and CDR2 SVGEGT. This CDR3 contains 15 residues. V shed 2 bases, J shed 4 bases, and the junction held 5 bases outside the gene matches. CDR3 sequence reads: CASSYGAGGPDTQYF. CDR3 DNA sequence: TGTGCCAGCAGTTACGGCGCGGGGGGACCAGATACGCAGTATTTT.

This clonotype was observed many times. The chain carries TRBV20-1 and TRBJ1-2; D call uncertain. Trimming removed 2 bases at V and 2 bases at J, with 9 bases between. The CDR3 has 13 residues. Germline V CDR1 and CDR2: DFQATT, SNEGSKA (reference sequence). The DNA of the CDR3 is TGCAGTGCTAGAAGGAGCGAGAACTATGGCTACACCTTC. Translation gives CSARRSENYGYTF.

The gene calls are TRBV5-1 and TRBJ2-3; 9 bases line up with TRBD1. CDR1 and CDR2 (germline): SGHRS, YFSETQ. The junction had 5 bases not matched to a gene; V was cut back by 4 bases and J by 2 bases. The CDR3 contains 15 residues. The CDR3 DNA reads as TGCGCCAGCAGCCTAGACAGGGGGGCCACAGATACGCAGTATTTT. It specifies CASSLDRGATDTQYF. Full variable domain (missing parts from reference TRBV5-1 and TRBJ2-3): KAGVTQTPRYLIKTRGQQVTLSCSPISGHRSVSWYQQTPGQGLQFLFEYFSETQRNKGNFPGRFSGRQFSNSRSEMNVSTLELGDSALYLCASSLDRGATDTQYFGPGTRLTVL.

The V and J genes are TRBV6-5 and TRBJ2-2; D might be TRBD1 (5 bases). V was clipped by 2 bases and J by 8 bases, with 12 bases between them. This CDR3 is 14 amino acids long. Germline V gives CDR1 MNHEY, CDR2 SVGAGI. CDR3 sequence reads: CASSYMGRMGELFF. The CDR3, as DNA: TGTGCCAGCAGTTACATGGGGCGGATGGGGGAGCTGTTTTTT.

The V call is TRBV9, the J call TRBJ1-1, with TRBD1 identical over 10 bases. CDR1 and CDR2 (germline): SGDLS, YYNGEE. The length of the CDR3 is 15 residues. J lost 4 bases, V lost 3 bases, and 6 bases had no gene match. For the CDR3, the DNA is TGTGCCAGCAGCGCAAGACAGGGGGCGGGCACTGAAGCTTTCTTT. Translated, it gives CASSARQGAGTEAFF.

The chain is built from TRBV20-1 and TRBJ2-3; the D call may be TRBD1 or TRBD2 (6 bases each). Trimming stripped 6 bases from V and 0 bases from J, with 13 bases between. The CDR3 runs to 14 residues. Germline-derived CDR1 and CDR2 are DFQATT and SNEGSKA (reference sequence). The CDR3 here is CSAREGGSTDTQYF. The DNA of the CDR3 is TGCAGTGCGCGAGAAGGGGGGAGCACAGATACGCAGTATTTT.

This clonotype was observed a few times. The V gene is TRBV7-9, the J gene TRBJ1-5, with 8 bases lining up with TRBD1. CDR3 length: 15 amino acids. Unmatched junction bases numbered 9, after V lost 5 bases and J lost 6 bases. Germline V lookup: CDR1 SEHNR, CDR2 FQNEAQ (reference sequence). CDR3 amino acids: CASSDGQGWSQPQHF. As DNA, the CDR3 is TGTGCCAGCAGCGACGGACAGGGATGGTCTCAGCCCCAGCATTTT.

This clonotype has more than one count but fewer than ten. This chain joins TRBV5-5 and TRBJ1-1, with D unresolved. Germline loops: CDR1 SGHKS, CDR2 YYEKEE (reference sequence). CDR3 length equals 13 residues. The V end was cut by 3 bases, the J end by 6 bases, with 12 bases between. The CDR3 loop is CASSSRGRSEAFF. CDR3 DNA: TGTGCCAGCAGCTCGCGCGGGAGGTCTGAAGCTTTCTTT. The variable domain in full, with the rest retrieved from reference TRBV5-5 and TRBJ1-1, is DAGVTQSPTHLIKTRGQQVTLRCSPISGHKSVSWYQQVLGQGPQFIFQYYEKEERGRGNFPDRFSARQFPNYSSELNVNALLLGDSALYLCASSSRGRSEAFFGQGTRLTVV.

V and J are TRBV5-1 and TRBJ2-1; 10 nucleotides agree with TRBD2. The CDR3 has 15 amino acids. V was clipped by 2 bases and J by 4 bases; unmatched bases: 3. CDR1 and CDR2 from the germline V gene are SGHRS and YFSETQ. The CDR3 reads CASSFSGRVYNEQFF. The CDR3 DNA reads TGCGCCAGCAGCTTCAGCGGGAGGGTTTACAATGAGCAGTTCTTC.

A few counts support this clonotype. The chain recombines TRBV7-9 with TRBJ2-3; 11 bases fit TRBD2. The CDR3 totals 17 residues. Germline trimming cut 2 bases from V and 0 bases from J; bases unmatched to any gene: 4. The germline gives CDR1 SEHNR, CDR2 FQNEAQ (reference sequence). The CDR3, as DNA: TGTGCCAGCAGCTTATCGGCTAGCGGGGGGAGCACAGATACGCAGTATTTT. Protein sequence: CASSLSASGGSTDTQYF.

The genes are TRBV12-3 or TRBV12-4 and TRBJ1-1; TRBD1 is a possible D gene (5 bases). V was clipped by 5 bases and J by 2 bases, with 18 bases between them. The CDR3 is 16 residues long. The CDR3 here is CASSQGRGLGNTEAFF. The CDR3 DNA reads as TGTGCCAGCAGTCAAGGACGGGGCCTAGGAAACACTGAAGCTTTCTTT.

The V call is TRBV5-1, the J call TRBJ1-1; D is unclear. The CDR3 consists of 14 residues. Germline V lookup: CDR1 SGHRS, CDR2 YFSETQ. V gave up 0 bases and J gave up 5 bases, with 11 bases separating them. The CDR3 region is CASSLEGKRTEAFF. The CDR3 DNA reads as TGCGCCAGCAGCTTGGAGGGAAAACGTACTGAAGCTTTCTTT.

The genes are TRBV12-3 or TRBV12-4 and TRBJ2-1; tentative D call: TRBD2 (5 bases). The CDR3 is 14 amino acids. V was clipped by 5 bases and J by 4 bases, with 12 bases between them. CDR3 sequence: CASSPERTYNEQFF. Here the CDR3 DNA reads TGTGCCAGCAGTCCCGAGCGGACGTACAATGAGCAGTTCTTC.

The chain is built from TRBV6-1 and TRBJ1-1; D is ambiguous. With 3 bases removed from V and 4 bases from J, the gap between germline ends came to 6 bases. CDR3 length: 12 residues. Germline CDR1 MNHNS, CDR2 SASEGT. This CDR3 reads CASSDSPTEAFF. DNA for the CDR3: TGTGCCAGCAGTGACAGTCCCACTGAAGCTTTCTTT.

This chain joins TRBV20-1 and TRBJ1-1; perhaps TRBD1 as D (6 bases). V lost 8 bases, J lost 1 base, and 17 bases lay in between. The CDR3 spans 14 residues. Germline V CDR1 and CDR2: DFQATT, SNEGSKA (reference sequence). CDR3 DNA sequence: TGCAGTTCAACGGGGGGGCGACGGAACACTGAAGCTTTCTTT. Its protein is CSSTGGRRNTEAFF.